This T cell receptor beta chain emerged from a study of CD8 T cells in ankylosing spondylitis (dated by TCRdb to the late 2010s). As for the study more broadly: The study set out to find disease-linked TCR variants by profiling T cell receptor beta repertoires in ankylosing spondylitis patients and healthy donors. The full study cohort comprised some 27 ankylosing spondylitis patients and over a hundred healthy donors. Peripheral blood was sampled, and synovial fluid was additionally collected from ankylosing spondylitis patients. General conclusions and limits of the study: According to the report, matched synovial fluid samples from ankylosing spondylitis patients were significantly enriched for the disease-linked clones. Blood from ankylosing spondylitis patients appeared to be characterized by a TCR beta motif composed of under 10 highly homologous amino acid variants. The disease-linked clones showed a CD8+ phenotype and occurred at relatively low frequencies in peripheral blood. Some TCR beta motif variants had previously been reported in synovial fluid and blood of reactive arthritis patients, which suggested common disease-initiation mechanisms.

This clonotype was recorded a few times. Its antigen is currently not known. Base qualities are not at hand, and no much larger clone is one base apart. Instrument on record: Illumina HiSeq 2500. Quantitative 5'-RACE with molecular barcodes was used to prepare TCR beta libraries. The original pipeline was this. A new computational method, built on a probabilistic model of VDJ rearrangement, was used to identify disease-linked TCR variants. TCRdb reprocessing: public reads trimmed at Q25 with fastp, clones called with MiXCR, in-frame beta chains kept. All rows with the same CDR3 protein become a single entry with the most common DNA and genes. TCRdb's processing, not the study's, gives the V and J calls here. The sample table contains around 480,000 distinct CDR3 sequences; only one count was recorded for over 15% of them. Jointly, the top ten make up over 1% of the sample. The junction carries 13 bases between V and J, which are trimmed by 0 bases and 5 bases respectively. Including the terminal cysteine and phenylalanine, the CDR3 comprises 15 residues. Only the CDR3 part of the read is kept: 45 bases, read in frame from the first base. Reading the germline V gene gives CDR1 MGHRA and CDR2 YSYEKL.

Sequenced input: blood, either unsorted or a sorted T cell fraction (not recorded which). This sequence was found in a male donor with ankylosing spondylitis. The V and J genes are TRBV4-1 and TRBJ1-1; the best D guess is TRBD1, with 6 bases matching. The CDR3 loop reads CASSQDRGLWTEAFF. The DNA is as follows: TGCGCCAGCAGCCAAGATCGGGGGCTTTGGACTGAAGCTTTCTTT.